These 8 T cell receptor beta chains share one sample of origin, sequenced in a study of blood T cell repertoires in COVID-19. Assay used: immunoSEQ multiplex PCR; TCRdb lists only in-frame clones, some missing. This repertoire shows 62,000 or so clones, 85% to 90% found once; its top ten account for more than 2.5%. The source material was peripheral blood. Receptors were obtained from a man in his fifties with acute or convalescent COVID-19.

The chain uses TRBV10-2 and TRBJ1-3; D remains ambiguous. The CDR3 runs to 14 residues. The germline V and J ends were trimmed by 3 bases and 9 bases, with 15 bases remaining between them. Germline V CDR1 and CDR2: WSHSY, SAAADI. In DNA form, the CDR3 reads TGCGCCAGCAGTGAAGGAAAGGAGGGTTCCACCATATATTTT. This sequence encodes CASSEGKEGSTIYF.

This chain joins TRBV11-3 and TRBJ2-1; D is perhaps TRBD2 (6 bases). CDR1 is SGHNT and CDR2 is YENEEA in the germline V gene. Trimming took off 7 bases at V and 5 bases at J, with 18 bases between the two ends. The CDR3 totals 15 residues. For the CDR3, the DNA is TGTGCCAGCACCAGAGTTGACGGGAGACACAATGAGCAGTTCTTC. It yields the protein CASTRVDGRHNEQFF.

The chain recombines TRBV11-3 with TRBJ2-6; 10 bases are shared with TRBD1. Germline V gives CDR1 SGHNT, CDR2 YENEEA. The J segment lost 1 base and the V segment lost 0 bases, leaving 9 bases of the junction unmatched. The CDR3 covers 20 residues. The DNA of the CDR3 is TGTGCCAGCAGCTTAGATAGGATGGGACAGGGGTCGTCTGGGGCCAACGTCCTGACTTTC. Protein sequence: CASSLDRMGQGSSGANVLTF. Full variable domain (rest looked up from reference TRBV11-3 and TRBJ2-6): EAGVVQSPRYKIIEKKQPVAFWCNPISGHNTLYWYLQNLGQGPELLIRYENEEAVDDSQLPKDRFSAERLKGVDSTLKIQPAELGDSAVYLCASSLDRMGQGSSGANVLTFGAGSRLTVL.

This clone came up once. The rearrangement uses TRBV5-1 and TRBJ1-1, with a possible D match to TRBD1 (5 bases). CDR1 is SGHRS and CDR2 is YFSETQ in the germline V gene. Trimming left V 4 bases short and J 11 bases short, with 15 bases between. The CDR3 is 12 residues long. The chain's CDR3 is CASSAQGAEAFF. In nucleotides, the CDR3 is TGCGCCAGCAGCGCGCAGGGTGCCGAGGCTTTCTTT.

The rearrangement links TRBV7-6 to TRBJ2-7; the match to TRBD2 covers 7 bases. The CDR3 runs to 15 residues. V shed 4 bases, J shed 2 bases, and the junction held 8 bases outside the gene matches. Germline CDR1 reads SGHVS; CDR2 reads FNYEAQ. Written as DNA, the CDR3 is TGTGCCAGCAGCTCCCAGGCTAGCGGCACCTACGAGCAGTACTTC. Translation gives CASSSQASGTYEQYF.

In nucleotides, the CDR3 is TGCGCCAGCAAACCACTAGCGGGATTCCAAAACATTCAGTACTTC. Translation gives CASKPLAGFQNIQYF. The chain combines TRBV5-1 with TRBJ2-4, with TRBD2 matching over 10 bases. V shed 6 bases, J shed 5 bases, and the junction held 8 bases outside the gene matches. Germline CDR1 and CDR2: SGHRS and YFSETQ. CDR3 length: 15 amino acids.

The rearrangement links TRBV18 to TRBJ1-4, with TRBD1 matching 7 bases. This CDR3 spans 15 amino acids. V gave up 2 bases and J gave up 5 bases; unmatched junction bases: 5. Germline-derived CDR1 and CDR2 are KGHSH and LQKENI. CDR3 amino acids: CASSPIRQGNEKLFF. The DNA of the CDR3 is TGTGCCAGCTCACCAATACGACAGGGCAATGAAAAACTGTTTTTT. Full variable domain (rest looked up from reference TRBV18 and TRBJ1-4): NAGVMQNPRHLVRRRGQEARLRCSPMKGHSHVYWYRQLPEEGLKFMVYLQKENIIDESGMPKERFSAEFPKEGPSILRIQQVVRGDSAAYFCASSPIRQGNEKLFFGSGTQLSVL.

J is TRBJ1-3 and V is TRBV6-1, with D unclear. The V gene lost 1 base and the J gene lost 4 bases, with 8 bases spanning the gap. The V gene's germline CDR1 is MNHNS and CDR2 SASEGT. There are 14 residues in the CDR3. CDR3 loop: CASSEVGSGNTIYF. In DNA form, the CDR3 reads TGTGCCAGCAGTGAAGTGGGGAGCGGAAACACCATATATTTT.